The 21 T cell receptor beta chains below come from one sample, sequenced in a study of spatial heterogeneity in lung cancer. Overall study results and limits: Tracking of tumor mutation counts was seen in expanded intratumoral alpha and beta TCR counts.

The time point is: sample taken at primary tumor resection. Their specific antigens are unknown. TCRdb re-called the 5' RACE reads with MiXCR, one entry per CDR3 protein. Of 1,500 to 1,600 distinct CDR3 sequences listed, 8.5% to 12% are singletons. Specimen: lung tumor tissue, collected at surgery. The source of these receptors is a female donor with early-stage non-small cell lung cancer.

This clonotype is medium-sized by share. The CDR3 bases are TGTGCCAGCAGCCAGAGACTAGGTCTCCAAGAGACCCAGTACTTC. It codes for CASSQRLGLQETQYF. The rearrangement uses TRBV14 and TRBJ2-5; tentative D call: TRBD2 (6 bases). The length of the CDR3 is 15 residues. V lost 3 bases, J lost 1 base, and 12 bases lay in between. The germline V gene encodes CDR1 SGHDN and CDR2 FVKESK.

In this sample, this clonotype is medium-sized. The CDR3 coding sequence is TGCAGTGCTAGGGGGACCCTGGGGGAGCAGTTCTTC. Amino acids: CSARGTLGEQFF. V is TRBV20-1 and J is TRBJ2-1, with D perhaps given as TRBD1 or TRBD2 (5 bases each). Germline assignment: CDR1 DFQATT and CDR2 SNEGSKA (reference sequence). The CDR3 is 12 residues long. Trimming removed 3 bases from V and 10 bases from J, with 13 bases in between.

This clonotype ranks as large. The J gene is TRBJ2-7, the V gene TRBV12-3 or TRBV12-4, with 7 bases identical to TRBD2. The trim removed 1 base at V and 3 bases at J, leaving 6 bases unmatched. The CDR3 consists of 15 residues. CDR3 DNA sequence: TGTGCCAGCAGTTTAGATCAGGGCGGGGGCTACGAGCAGTACTTC. Encoded protein: CASSLDQGGGYEQYF.

The chain recombines TRBV10-3 with TRBJ2-5; D might be TRBD1 or TRBD2, each matching 5 bases. V dropped 11 bases and J dropped 4 bases, with 14 bases sitting between them. The CDR3 loop spans 12 amino acids. The germline CDR1 and CDR2 sequences are ENHRY and SYGVKD. CDR3: CADRPGRETQYF. The CDR3 bases are TGTGCCGACAGACCTGGGAGAGAGACCCAGTACTTC.

This clonotype has just a few counts. The chain has TRBV5-1 and TRBJ2-5; 9 bases are a match to TRBD2. CDR1 and CDR2 (germline): SGHRS, YFSETQ. The J segment lost 5 bases and the V segment lost 3 bases, leaving 11 bases of the junction unmatched. The CDR3 loop spans 16 amino acids. CDR3: CASSSAVAGVWETQYF. In DNA, the CDR3 is TGCGCCAGCAGCTCAGCGGTAGCGGGGGTCTGGGAGACCCAGTACTTC.

Ten or more counts support this clonotype. The chain has TRBV20-1 and TRBJ2-7; tentatively, D is TRBD2 (6 bases). The ends were cut back, 6 bases at V and 3 bases at J, with 21 bases in the middle. The CDR3 runs 15 residues. Germline-derived CDR1 and CDR2 are DFQATT and SNEGSKA (reference sequence). CDR3 amino acids: CSAEIPLANVYEQYF. The CDR3 bases are TGCAGTGCCGAGATCCCCCTAGCGAACGTCTACGAGCAGTACTTC.

By sample fraction, this clonotype is large. The genes are TRBV27 and TRBJ1-3, with a weak D call TRBD1 (5 bases). Trimming removed 8 bases from V and 2 bases from J, with 13 bases in between. The CDR3 has 14 residues. Germline loops: CDR1 MNHEY, CDR2 SMNVEV (reference sequence). The DNA for the CDR3 is TGTGCCAGCCGACAAATGGGACCTGGAAACACCATATATTTT. Protein: CASRQMGPGNTIYF.

This clonotype has only a few counts. The CDR3 nucleotides are TGCAGTGCTTGGGGACGTAGGGCCCTTGGGCAGTACTTC. This codes for CSAWGRRALGQYF. The chain is built from TRBV20-1 and TRBJ2-7; the D gene could be TRBD1 or TRBD2 (5 bases each). V lost 5 bases and J 9 bases, leaving 20 bases between the germline ends. The CDR3 totals 13 residues. Per the germline V gene, CDR1 is DFQATT and CDR2 is SNEGSKA (reference sequence).

This clonotype is termed medium-sized. The chain recombines TRBV12-3 or TRBV12-4 with TRBJ2-1; TRBD2 agrees at 13 bases. The CDR3 is 16 residues long. J was trimmed by 6 bases and V by 5 bases; bases with no gene match: 7. The DNA for the CDR3 is TGTGCCAGCAGTCCCTGGACTAGCGGGAGTGGCAATGAGCAGTTCTTC. It yields the protein CASSPWTSGSGNEQFF.

This clonotype is labeled as medium-sized. This chain links TRBV10-3 with TRBJ2-7; D call uncertain. Per germline, CDR1 ENHRY and CDR2 SYGVKD. CDR3 size: 14 residues. Trimming removed 3 bases at V and 1 base at J, with 10 bases between. Written as DNA, the CDR3 is TGTGCCATCAGTGAAAACAGCGAGTCCTACGAGCAGTACTTC. Translated, it gives CAISENSESYEQYF.

The genes are TRBV7-9 and TRBJ2-1; D is ambiguous. This CDR3 is 11 amino acids long. Germline-derived CDR1 and CDR2 are SEHNR and FQNEAQ (reference sequence). V was clipped by 5 bases and J by 10 bases, with 9 bases between them. The CDR3: CASSPSREQFF. CDR3 in DNA: TGTGCCAGCAGCCCGTCGCGGGAGCAGTTCTTC.

This clonotype is classed as medium-sized. This sequence joins TRBV12-3 or TRBV12-4 and TRBJ2-4, with D possibly called TRBD1 or TRBD2 (5 bases each). V was clipped by 3 bases and J by 6 bases, with 12 bases between them. CDR3 length equals 14 residues. CDR3 protein: CASSFPGAGNIQYF. The CDR3, as DNA: TGTGCCAGCAGTTTCCCCGGGGCAGGAAACATTCAGTACTTC.

By its share, this clonotype is large. The rearrangement links TRBV7-9 to TRBJ2-1, with 9 bases lining up with TRBD2. This CDR3 has 17 amino acids. From germline, CDR1 is SEHNR and CDR2 FQNEAQ (reference sequence). Trimming took 5 bases from V and 2 from J; bases not matched to a gene: 10. CDR3 amino acids: CASSRFSGSGTYNEQFF. The CDR3 bases are TGTGCCAGCAGCCGCTTTAGCGGGAGTGGAACCTACAATGAGCAGTTCTTC.

By its share, this clonotype is medium-sized. The J gene is TRBJ2-1, the V gene TRBV9, with D possibly TRBD1 on 6 matching bases. Germline V gene sequence: CDR1 SGDLS, CDR2 YYNGEE. This CDR3 is built from 14 residues. With 3 bases removed from V and 7 bases from J, the gap between germline ends came to 14 bases. Here the CDR3 reads CASSAYQGPNEQFF. The CDR3 DNA reads TGTGCCAGCAGCGCTTATCAGGGGCCGAATGAGCAGTTCTTC.

By its share, this clonotype is medium-sized. The rearrangement links TRBV10-3 to TRBJ2-1; the match to TRBD1 covers 10 bases. This CDR3 is built from 13 residues. Germline V CDR1 and CDR2: ENHRY, SYGVKD. V lost 8 bases to trimming and J lost 7 bases; unmatched junction nucleotides: 5. The chain's CDR3 is CAISDRGRNEQFF. CDR3 in DNA: TGTGCCATCTCCGACAGGGGGCGGAATGAGCAGTTCTTC.

This clonotype was counted between two and nine times. V usage is TRBV5-1 and J usage is TRBJ2-3, with D possibly TRBD1 on 6 matching bases. V was pared by 4 bases and J by 0 bases, with 9 bases between. The CDR3 has 14 amino acids. In germline, CDR1 is SGHRS, CDR2 YFSETQ. CDR3 sequence reads: CASSLGQSTDTQYF. The CDR3, as DNA: TGCGCCAGCAGCCTGGGACAAAGCACAGATACGCAGTATTTT. The whole variable domain, remainder taken from reference TRBV5-1 and TRBJ2-3, is KAGVTQTPRYLIKTRGQQVTLSCSPISGHRSVSWYQQTPGQGLQFLFEYFSETQRNKGNFPGRFSGRQFSNSRSEMNVSTLELGDSALYLCASSLGQSTDTQYFGPGTRLTVL.

The V call is TRBV27, the J call TRBJ1-1, with 11 bases aligning to TRBD1. The CDR3 length is 15 residues. The germline CDR1 and CDR2 sequences are MNHEY and SMNVEV (reference sequence). After removal of 5 bases from V and 2 bases from J, the junction contained 4 bases not matched to a gene. The CDR3 sequence is CASSPGQGGNTEAFF. Written as DNA, the CDR3 is TGTGCCAGCAGTCCGGGACAGGGGGGAAACACTGAAGCTTTCTTT.

This clonotype is judged medium-sized. Germline and junction disagree at one end, which may indicate a read error. V is TRBV4-3 and J is TRBJ2-3; maybe TRBD1 (6 bases). There are 16 residues in the CDR3. CDR1 and CDR2 from the germline V gene are LGHNA and YSLEER. In DNA form, the CDR3 reads TGCGACAGCAGCCAAGACAGGAGCACCGGTGAGGATACGCAGTATTTT. Translated: CDSSQDRSTGEDTQYF.

By sample fraction, this clonotype is medium-sized. The chain joins TRBV12-3 or TRBV12-4 to TRBJ2-5; TRBD2 matches 10 bases. CDR3 length: 14 amino acids. The trim removed 8 bases at V and 2 bases at J, leaving 5 bases unmatched. The DNA of the CDR3 is TGTGCCAGCGCCGGTAGCGGGGGGCAAGAGACCCAGTACTTC. Its translation: CASAGSGGQETQYF.

This clonotype is judged medium-sized (0.01 to 0.1%). The CDR3, as DNA: TGTGCCAGCAGCCCAGGCCCCACAGATACGCAGTATTTT. Protein: CASSPGPTDTQYF. The V and J genes are TRBV11-2 and TRBJ2-3, with no clear D. V shed 5 bases and J shed 2 bases, with 8 bases lying between them. This CDR3 has 13 amino acids. Germline V CDR1 and CDR2: SGHAT, FQNNGV.

This chain links TRBV10-3 with TRBJ2-3, with 9 bases matching TRBD2. The CDR3 spans 16 residues. The germline V gene has CDR1 ENHRY and CDR2 SYGVKD. V gave up 0 bases and J gave up 3 bases; unmatched junction bases: 4. The CDR3 nucleotides read TGTGCCATCAGTGAGTCTTGGAGCGGGGGGACAGATACGCAGTATTTT. Its protein is CAISESWSGGTDTQYF.